The 7 T cell receptor beta chains below all came from one sample that was sequenced in a study of breast tumors, draining lymph nodes, adjacent tissues. The lymph nodes were axillary draining lymph nodes from breast cancer patients. In TCRdb, the multiplex PCR reads were re-called with MiXCR into one record per CDR3 protein. The top ten clones hold 2.2% of a sample with fewer than 150,000 distinct CDR3 sequences, around 20% of them seen once. The specimen was axillary lymph node tissue. All receptors derive from a female donor with breast cancer. Some clones in this sample may be carry-over from other donors' samples.

This rearrangement joins TRBV18 to TRBJ2-3, with 10 bases lining up with TRBD2. The length of the CDR3 is 15 residues. The ends lost 6 bases at V and 3 bases at J; junction bases unmatched: 6. CDR1 KGHSH and CDR2 LQKENI come from the germline V gene. The CDR3 nucleotides read TGTGCCAGCTCGCCTTCTAGCGGGAGTACAGATACGCAGTATTTT. Translating it yields CASSPSSGSTDTQYF.

This clonotype was recorded many times. V usage is TRBV5-1 and J usage is TRBJ1-6; 7 bases line up with TRBD1. Unmatched junction bases numbered 8, after V lost 0 bases and J lost 2 bases. The CDR3 sequence is 18 residues long. Germline CDR1 is SGHRS and CDR2 is YFSETQ. The CDR3 DNA sequence: TGCGCCAGCAGCTTGGGACAGGGTATTTTCACCTATAATTCACCCCTCCACTTT. Encoded protein: CASSLGQGIFTYNSPLHF.

The gene calls are TRBV6-1 and TRBJ1-5; D is perhaps TRBD1 (6 bases). Germline V gene sequence: CDR1 MNHNS, CDR2 SASEGT. The CDR3 is 14 residues long. Deletions cut 7 bases from V and 4 bases from J, with 14 bases between. CDR3 DNA: TGTGCCAGCAAAAGGGGGGGGTCAAATCAGCCCCAGCATTTT. Protein product: CASKRGGSNQPQHF.

This clonotype was found many times. The chain recombines TRBV20-1 with TRBJ2-1; D remains unclear. Germline V gene lookup returns CDR1 DFQATT and CDR2 SNEGSKA (reference sequence). V dropped 6 bases and J dropped 5 bases, with 8 bases sitting between them. The CDR3 is 11 residues long. The CDR3 protein is CSASEDNEQFF. As DNA, the CDR3 is TGCAGTGCCTCCGAAGACAATGAGCAGTTCTTC.

This clonotype was recorded many times. V and J are TRBV2 and TRBJ1-5; no definite D call. V lost 3 bases and J 4 bases, leaving 10 bases between the germline ends. From germline, CDR1 is SNHLY and CDR2 FYNNEI. CDR3 size: 14 residues. CDR3 nucleotide sequence: TGTGCCAGCAGTGAGATAAAGGGAAATCAGCCCCAGCATTTT. It encodes CASSEIKGNQPQHF.

As to this clonotype: It may be a read error: a sequence one base away is much more abundant. The CDR3 region is CASSLDWGEQFF. The CDR3 DNA reads as TGTGCCAGCAGCTTAGATTGGGGAGAGCAGTTCTTC. This chain links TRBV11-3 with TRBJ2-1; D is unresolved. Per germline, CDR1 SGHNT and CDR2 YENEEA. This CDR3 has 12 amino acids. V was clipped by 0 bases and J by 10 bases, with 7 bases between them.

This clonotype was counted ten times or more. The gene calls are TRBV20-1 and TRBJ2-1; a weak D match, TRBD2 (6 bases). The germline V gene has CDR1 DFQATT and CDR2 SNEGSKA (reference sequence). V shed 6 bases and J shed 3 bases, with 18 bases lying between them. The length of the CDR3 is 15 residues. For the CDR3, the DNA is TGCAGTGCCCGGCCGTCGGGAGTTATCTACAATGAGCAGTTCTTC. It codes for CSARPSGVIYNEQFF.